Listed below are T cell receptor beta chains from one sample, sequenced in a study of blood T cell repertoires in COVID-19. TCRdb's table, derived via immunoSEQ multiplex PCR, lists solely in-frame clones and lacks some. The sample lists around 290,000 clones, roughly nine tenths seen once, with 1.5% to 2% in the top ten. The sequencing input was PBMCs or T cells enriched from blood (not recorded which). The receptors shown here come from a woman aged 35 to 49 who had recovered from COVID-19. Each CDR3 is given with its conserved first and last residue. Fields, in order: clone size, D gene, V gene, J gene, CDR3 protein, CDR3 DNA. A D gene is named only where the DNA matches it firmly. Clone size is shown for a subset of rows, as once, few, many or a class of expanded clone.

>.|.|TRBV11-2|TRBJ1-3
CASSLVSGRSGNTIYF
TGTGCCAGCAGCTTAGTTTCAGGGCGCTCTGGAAACACCATATATTTT
>few|TRBD1|TRBV2|TRBJ2-7
CASSRDRSSYEQYF
TGTGCCAGCAGTCGGGACAGGAGCTCCTACGAGCAGTACTTC
>.|.|TRBV12-5|TRBJ2-7
CASGRDNYEQYF
TGTGCTAGCGGCCGGGACAACTACGAGCAGTACTTC
>.|.|TRBV5-1|TRBJ1-2
CASSLEILGHNPNYGYTF
TGCGCCAGCAGCTTGGAGATACTCGGACACAACCCTAACTATGGCTACACCTTC
>.|TRBD2|TRBV3-1/TRBV3-2|TRBJ2-7
CASSRTSGSYEQYF
TGTGCCAGCAGCCGAACTAGCGGGAGCTACGAGCAGTACTTC
>.|TRBD2|TRBV6-2/TRBV6-3|TRBJ2-1
CASSYGTSVYNEQFF
TGTGCCAGCAGTTATGGGACTAGCGTCTACAATGAGCAGTTCTTC
>.|TRBD2|TRBV3-1/TRBV3-2|TRBJ2-5
CASSQGAVAGGQETQYF
TGTGCCAGCAGCCAAGGAGCAGTAGCGGGGGGGCAAGAGACCCAGTACTTC
>once|TRBD2|TRBV4-1|TRBJ2-5
CASSLRGTSGRAQETQYF
TGCGCCAGCAGCCTCAGAGGGACTAGCGGGAGGGCGCAAGAGACCCAGTACTTC
>.|.|TRBV6-5|TRBJ1-6
CASSYAQEATRSPLHF
TGTGCCAGCAGTTACGCCCAAGAGGCAACGAGGTCACCCCTCCACTTT
>.|.|TRBV15|TRBJ1-6
CATSRGASAGNTPLHF
TGTGCCACCAGCAGAGGGGCATCGGCAGGGAACACACCCCTCCACTTT
>once|.|TRBV7-9|TRBJ2-3
CASSPRLRTDTQYF
TGTGCCAGCAGCCCCCGTCTTCGCACAGATACGCAGTATTTT
>.|TRBD1|TRBV5-1|TRBJ1-1
CASSPDRGPSEAFF
TGCGCCAGCAGCCCAGACAGGGGGCCCTCTGAAGCTTTCTTT
>.|.|TRBV2|TRBJ1-2
CASSPMYGYTF
TGTGCCAGCAGTCCCATGTATGGCTACACCTTC
>.|.|TRBV7-3|TRBJ1-1
CASSLYKNTEAFF
TGTGCCAGCAGCTTGTACAAGAACACTGAAGCTTTCTTT
>.|TRBD2|TRBV7-8|TRBJ2-7
CASSRRNGLAGGNEQYF
TGTGCCAGCAGCAGACGCAACGGACTAGCGGGGGGGAACGAGCAGTACTTC
>.|.|TRBV6-5|TRBJ1-3
CATRGDRRPGNTIYF
TGTGCCACCCGAGGAGACAGACGCCCTGGAAACACCATATATTTT
>.|TRBD1|TRBV5-1|TRBJ1-1
CASRRTGGETEAFF
TGCGCCAGCAGGCGGACAGGAGGAGAGACTGAAGCTTTCTTT
>.|TRBD1|TRBV9|TRBJ1-5
CASSVGGTVFQPQHF
TGTGCCAGCAGCGTGGGCGGGACAGTCTTTCAGCCCCAGCATTTT
>.|.|TRBV12-5|TRBJ1-1
CASGPPGGWTEAFF
TGTGCTAGTGGTCCCCCGGGGGGCTGGACTGAAGCTTTCTTT
>.|.|TRBV2|TRBJ1-3
CASSDILSGNTIYF
TGTGCCAGCAGCGACATTCTCTCTGGAAACACCATATATTTT
>.|.|TRBV7-9|TRBJ2-3
CASSPGQSGLDTQYF
TGTGCCAGCAGCCCCGGACAGTCCGGGCTAGATACGCAGTATTTT
>.|TRBD1|TRBV19|TRBJ2-2
CASSPRDRDTGELFF
TGTGCCAGTAGTCCCCGGGACAGGGATACCGGGGAGCTGTTTTTT
>.|.|TRBV12-3/TRBV12-4|TRBJ1-1
CASSLQANTEAFF
TGTGCCAGCAGTTTACAGGCGAACACTGAAGCTTTCTTT
>once|.|TRBV27|TRBJ1-1
CASSLRQRNTEAFF
TGTGCCAGCAGTTTACGACAGCGAAACACTGAAGCTTTCTTT
>.|.|TRBV11-2|TRBJ1-3
CASSGGLSGNTIYF
TGTGCCAGCAGTGGGGGACTCTCTGGAAACACCATATATTTT
>.|.|TRBV6-1|TRBJ1-4
CASSEIGGEKLFF
TGTGCCAGCAGTGAAATCGGCGGTGAAAAACTGTTTTTT
>.|TRBD1|TRBV4-3|TRBJ1-2
CASSQWAGQNYGYTF
TGCGCCAGCAGCCAATGGGCGGGACAGAACTATGGCTACACCTTC
>.|TRBD1|TRBV5-1|TRBJ1-4
CASSLGYGTANEKLFF
TGCGCCAGCAGCTTGGGTTATGGGACAGCTAATGAAAAACTGTTTTTT
>once|.|TRBV5-1|TRBJ1-4
CASSLLSTNEKLFF
TGCGCCAGCAGCTTGTTATCTACTAATGAAAAACTGTTTTTT
>.|.|TRBV12-3/TRBV12-4|TRBJ1-2
CAAGFYRGYTF
TGTGCCGCAGGGTTTTACCGTGGCTACACCTTC
>.|.|TRBV4-3|TRBJ2-1
CASSQGGHEQFF
TGCGCCAGCAGCCAAGGGGGCCATGAGCAGTTCTTC
>.|TRBD2|TRBV4-1|TRBJ2-3
CASSRGGGATDTQYF
TGCGCCAGCAGCCGGGGCGGGGGGGCCACAGATACGCAGTATTTT
>.|.|TRBV5-1|TRBJ1-2
CASSLGTASYGYTF
TGCGCCAGCAGCTTAGGAACAGCCTCATATGGCTACACCTTC
>once|.|TRBV5-1|TRBJ2-7
CASSLRQATYEQYF
TGCGCCAGCAGCCTAAGACAGGCCACTTACGAGCAGTACTTC
>.|.|TRBV9|TRBJ2-7
CASSVSPLQGSYEQYF
TGTGCCAGCAGCGTATCCCCTCTCCAGGGCTCCTACGAGCAGTACTTC
>.|.|TRBV5-1|TRBJ2-5
CASSLGGTRAETQYF
TGCGCCAGCAGCTTGGGGGGTACTAGGGCGGAGACCCAGTACTTC
>.|.|TRBV18|TRBJ1-6
CASSPLDRSNSPLHF
TGTGCCAGCTCACCCCTGGACAGATCTAATTCACCCCTCCACTTT
>few|.|TRBV27|TRBJ1-5
CASSFSIDRGRDQPQHF
TGTGCCAGCAGTTTTAGTATTGATAGGGGTAGGGATCAGCCCCAGCATTTT
>.|TRBD2|TRBV13|TRBJ2-3
CASSLGGSGVVLQYF
TGTGCCAGCAGCTTAGGCGGCAGCGGGGTGGTATTGCAGTATTTT
>.|.|TRBV7-3|TRBJ2-2
CASSASAAAGTGELFF
TGTGCCAGCAGCGCATCGGCAGCCGCGGGCACCGGGGAGCTGTTTTTT
>.|.|TRBV30|TRBJ1-4
CAWSLGTGNNEKLFF
TGTGCCTGGAGCCTAGGCACAGGTAATAATGAAAAACTGTTTTTT
>.|.|TRBV6-5|TRBJ2-3
CASSPPGTDTQYF
TGTGCCAGCTCACCCCCGGGGACAGATACGCAGTATTTT
>.|.|TRBV15|TRBJ2-7
CATSYLREGNEQYF
TGTGCCACCAGCTATCTCCGGGAAGGGAATGAGCAGTACTTC
>few|.|TRBV6-4|TRBJ2-3
CASSETGTDTQYF
TGTGCCAGCAGTGAGACCGGGACAGATACGCAGTATTTT
>.|TRBD1|TRBV5-5|TRBJ1-1
CASSNLRGQAFF
TGTGCCAGCAGCAATCTCAGGGGGCAAGCTTTCTTT
>.|TRBD2|TRBV5-1|TRBJ2-3
CASSLKASGTTDTQYF
TGCGCCAGCAGCTTGAAGGCTAGCGGAACCACAGATACGCAGTATTTT